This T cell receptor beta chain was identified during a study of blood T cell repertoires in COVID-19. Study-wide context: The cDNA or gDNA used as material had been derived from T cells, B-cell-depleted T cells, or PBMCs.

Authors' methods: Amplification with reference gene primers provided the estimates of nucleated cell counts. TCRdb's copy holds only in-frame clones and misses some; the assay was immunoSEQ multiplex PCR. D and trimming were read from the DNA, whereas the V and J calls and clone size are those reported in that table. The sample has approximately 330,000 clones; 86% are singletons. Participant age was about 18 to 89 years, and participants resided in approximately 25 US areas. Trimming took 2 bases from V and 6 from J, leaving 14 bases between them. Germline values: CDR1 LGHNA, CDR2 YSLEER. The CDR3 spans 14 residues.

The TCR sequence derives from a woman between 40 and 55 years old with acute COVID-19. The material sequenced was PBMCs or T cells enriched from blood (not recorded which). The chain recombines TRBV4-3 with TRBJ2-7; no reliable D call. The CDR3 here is CASSQLIQFGEQYF. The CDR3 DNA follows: TGCGCCAGCAGCCAACTCATCCAATTCGGCGAGCAGTACTTC.